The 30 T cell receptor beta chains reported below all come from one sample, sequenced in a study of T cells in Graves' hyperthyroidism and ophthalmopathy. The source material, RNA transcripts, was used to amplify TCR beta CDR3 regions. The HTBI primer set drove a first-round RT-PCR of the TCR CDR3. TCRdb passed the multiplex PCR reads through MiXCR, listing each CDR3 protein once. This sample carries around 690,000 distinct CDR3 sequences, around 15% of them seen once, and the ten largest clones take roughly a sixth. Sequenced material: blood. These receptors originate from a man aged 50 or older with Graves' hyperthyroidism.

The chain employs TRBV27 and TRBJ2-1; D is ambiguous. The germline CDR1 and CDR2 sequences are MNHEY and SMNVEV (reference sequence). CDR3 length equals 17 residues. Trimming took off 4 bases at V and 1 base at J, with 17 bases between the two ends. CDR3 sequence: CASSSSETDESYNEQFF. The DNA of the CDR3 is TGTGCCAGCAGTTCATCGGAAACAGATGAATCCTACAATGAGCAGTTCTTC.

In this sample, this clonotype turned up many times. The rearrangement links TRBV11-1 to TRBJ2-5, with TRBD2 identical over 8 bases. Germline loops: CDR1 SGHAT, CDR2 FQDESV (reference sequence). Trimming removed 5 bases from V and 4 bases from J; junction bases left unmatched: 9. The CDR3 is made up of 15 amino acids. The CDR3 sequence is CASSPGLAGIETQYF. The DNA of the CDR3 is TGTGCCAGCAGCCCCGGTTTAGCGGGGATAGAGACCCAGTACTTC.

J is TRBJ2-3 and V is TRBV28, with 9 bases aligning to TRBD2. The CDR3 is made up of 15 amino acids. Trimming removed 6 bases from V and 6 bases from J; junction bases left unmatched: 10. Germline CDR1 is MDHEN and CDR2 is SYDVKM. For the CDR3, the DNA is TGTGCCAGCAGCTTTAGCGGGAGATCGAGGGATACGCAGTATTTT. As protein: CASSFSGRSRDTQYF.

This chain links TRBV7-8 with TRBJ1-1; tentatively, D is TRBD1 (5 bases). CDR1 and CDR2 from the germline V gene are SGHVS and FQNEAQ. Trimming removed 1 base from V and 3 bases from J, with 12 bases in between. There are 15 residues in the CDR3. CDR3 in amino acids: CASSLVGRRDTEAFF. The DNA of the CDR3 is TGTGCCAGCAGCTTAGTAGGCCGCAGGGACACTGAAGCTTTCTTT. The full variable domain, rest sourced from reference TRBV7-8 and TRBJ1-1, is GAGVSQSPRYKVAKRGQDVALRCDPISGHVSLFWYQQALGQGPEFLTYFQNEAQLDKSGLPSDRFFAERPEGSVSTLKIQRTQQEDSAVYLCASSLVGRRDTEAFFGQGTRLTVV.

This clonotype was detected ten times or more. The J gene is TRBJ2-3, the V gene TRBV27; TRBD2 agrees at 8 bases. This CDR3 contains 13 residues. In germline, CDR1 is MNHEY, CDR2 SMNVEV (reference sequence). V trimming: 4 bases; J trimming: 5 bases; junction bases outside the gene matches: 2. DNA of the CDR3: TGTGCCAGCAGTTCCCGGGGGGGAGATACGCAGTATTTT. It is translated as CASSSRGGDTQYF.

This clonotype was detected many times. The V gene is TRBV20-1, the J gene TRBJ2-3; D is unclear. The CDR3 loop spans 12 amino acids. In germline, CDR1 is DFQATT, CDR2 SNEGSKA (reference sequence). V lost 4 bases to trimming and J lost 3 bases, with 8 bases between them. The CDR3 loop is CSAISRTDTQYF. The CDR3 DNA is TGCAGTGCTATATCGAGGACAGATACGCAGTATTTT.

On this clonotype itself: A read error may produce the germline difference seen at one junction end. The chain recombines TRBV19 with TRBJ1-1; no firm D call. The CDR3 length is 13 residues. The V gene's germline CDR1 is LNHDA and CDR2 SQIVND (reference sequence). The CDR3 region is CASGIDDADEAFF. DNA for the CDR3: TGTGCCAGTGGTATAGATGATGCAGATGAAGCTTTCTTT.

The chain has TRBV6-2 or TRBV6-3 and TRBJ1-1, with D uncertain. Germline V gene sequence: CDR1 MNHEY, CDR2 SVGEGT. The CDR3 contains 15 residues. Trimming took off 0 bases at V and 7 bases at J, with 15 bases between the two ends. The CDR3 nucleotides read TGTGCCAGCAGTTACTCAACGAGGTTTACCAGTGAAGCTTTCTTT. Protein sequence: CASSYSTRFTSEAFF.

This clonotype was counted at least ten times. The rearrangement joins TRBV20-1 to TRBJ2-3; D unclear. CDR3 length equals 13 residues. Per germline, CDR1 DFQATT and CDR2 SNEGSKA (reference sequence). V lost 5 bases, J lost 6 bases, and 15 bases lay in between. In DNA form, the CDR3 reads TGCAGTGCTCCACGATCGAGGATGGATACGCAGTATTTT. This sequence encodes CSAPRSRMDTQYF.

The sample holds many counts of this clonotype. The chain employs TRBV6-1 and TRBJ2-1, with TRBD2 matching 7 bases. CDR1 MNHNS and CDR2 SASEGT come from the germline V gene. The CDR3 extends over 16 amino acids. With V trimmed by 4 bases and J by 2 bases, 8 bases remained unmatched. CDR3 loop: CASSGAGASAYNEQFF. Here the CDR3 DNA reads TGTGCCAGCAGTGGGGCGGGAGCTAGCGCCTACAATGAGCAGTTCTTC.

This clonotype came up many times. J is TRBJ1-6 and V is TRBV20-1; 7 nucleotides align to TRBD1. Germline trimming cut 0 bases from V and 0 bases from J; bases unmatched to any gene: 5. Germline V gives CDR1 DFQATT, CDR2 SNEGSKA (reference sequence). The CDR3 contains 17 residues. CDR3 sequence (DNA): TGCAGTGCTAGAGAGGGACAGAGCCCCTCCTATAATTCACCCCTCCACTTT. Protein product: CSAREGQSPSYNSPLHF.

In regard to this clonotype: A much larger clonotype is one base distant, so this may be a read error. CDR3 sequence (DNA): TGTGCCAGTCAGGACAGAGGCTACGAGCAGTACTTC. This gives the protein CASQDRGYEQYF. The gene calls are TRBV28 and TRBJ2-7, with D possibly TRBD1 on 6 matching bases. The V gene's germline CDR1 is MDHEN and CDR2 SYDVKM. This CDR3 is built from 12 residues. Trimming took 9 bases from V and 3 from J, leaving 12 bases between them.

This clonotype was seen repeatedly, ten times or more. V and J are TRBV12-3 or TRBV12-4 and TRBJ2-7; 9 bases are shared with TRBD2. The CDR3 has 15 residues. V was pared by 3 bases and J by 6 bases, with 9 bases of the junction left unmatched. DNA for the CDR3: TGTGCCAGCAGTTTCCCTTTAGCGGGAGCCTTCGAGCAGTACTTC. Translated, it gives CASSFPLAGAFEQYF.

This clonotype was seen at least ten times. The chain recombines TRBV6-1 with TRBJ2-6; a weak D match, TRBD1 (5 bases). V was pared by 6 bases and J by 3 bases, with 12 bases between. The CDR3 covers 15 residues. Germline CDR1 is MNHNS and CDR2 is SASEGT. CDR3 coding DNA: TGTGCCAGCAGCAGACAGTCTTTTGGGGCCAACGTCCTGACTTTC. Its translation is CASSRQSFGANVLTF.

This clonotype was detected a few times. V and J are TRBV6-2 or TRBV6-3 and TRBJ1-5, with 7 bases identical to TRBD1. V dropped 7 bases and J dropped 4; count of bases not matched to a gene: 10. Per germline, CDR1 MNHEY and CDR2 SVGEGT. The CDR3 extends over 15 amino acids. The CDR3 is CASNHRGIVNQPQHF. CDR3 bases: TGTGCCAGCAATCACAGGGGCATTGTAAATCAGCCCCAGCATTTT.

In DNA, the CDR3 is TGTGCCAGCAATGGACAGGAGTACCCTAACTATGGCTACACCTTC. It encodes CASNGQEYPNYGYTF. The gene calls are TRBV28 and TRBJ1-2; 7 bases align to TRBD1. CDR1 and CDR2 from the germline V gene are MDHEN and SYDVKM. With 7 bases clipped from V and 0 bases from J, the junction kept 8 bases outside the gene matches. CDR3 length equals 15 residues.

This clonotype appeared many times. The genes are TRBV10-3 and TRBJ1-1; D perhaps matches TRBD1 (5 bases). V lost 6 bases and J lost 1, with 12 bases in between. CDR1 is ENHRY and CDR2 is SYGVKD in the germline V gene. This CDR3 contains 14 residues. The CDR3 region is CAIRLGPSNTEAFF. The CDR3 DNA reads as TGTGCCATCAGGCTGGGACCCTCGAACACTGAAGCTTTCTTT.

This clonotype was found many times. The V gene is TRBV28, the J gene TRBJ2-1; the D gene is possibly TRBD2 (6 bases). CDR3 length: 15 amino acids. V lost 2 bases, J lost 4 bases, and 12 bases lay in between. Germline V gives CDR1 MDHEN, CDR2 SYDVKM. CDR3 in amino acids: CASSLGGTRYNEQFF. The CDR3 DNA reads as TGTGCCAGCAGTTTAGGGGGGACCCGATACAATGAGCAGTTCTTC.

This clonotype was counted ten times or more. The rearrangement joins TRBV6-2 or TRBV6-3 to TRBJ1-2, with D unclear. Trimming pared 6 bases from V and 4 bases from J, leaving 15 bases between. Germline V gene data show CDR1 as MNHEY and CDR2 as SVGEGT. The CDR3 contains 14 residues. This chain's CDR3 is CASRPSSEGYGYTF. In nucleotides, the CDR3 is TGTGCCAGCAGACCCTCCTCTGAAGGCTATGGCTACACCTTC.

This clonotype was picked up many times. The CDR3 is CASNPDDKLAGGRGAYEQYF. CDR3 nucleotides: TGCGCCAGCAACCCGGACGATAAACTAGCGGGAGGACGAGGAGCCTACGAGCAGTACTTC. This chain links TRBV5-1 with TRBJ2-7; TRBD2 agrees at 12 bases. The germline CDR1 and CDR2 sequences are SGHRS and YFSETQ. J lost 2 bases, V lost 6 bases, and 21 bases had no gene match. The CDR3 has 20 residues.

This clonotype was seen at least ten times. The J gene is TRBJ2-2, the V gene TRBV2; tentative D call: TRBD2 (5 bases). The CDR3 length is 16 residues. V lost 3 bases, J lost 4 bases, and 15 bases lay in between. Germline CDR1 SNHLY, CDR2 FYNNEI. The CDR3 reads CASSESPGITTGELFF. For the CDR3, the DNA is TGTGCCAGCAGTGAGAGCCCGGGGATCACCACCGGGGAGCTGTTTTTT.

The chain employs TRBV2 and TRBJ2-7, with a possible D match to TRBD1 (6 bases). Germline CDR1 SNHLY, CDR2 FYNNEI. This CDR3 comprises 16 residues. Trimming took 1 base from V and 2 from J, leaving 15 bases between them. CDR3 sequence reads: CASSEGTVPRPYEQYF. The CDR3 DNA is TGTGCCAGCAGTGAAGGGACAGTACCTCGGCCCTACGAGCAGTACTTC.

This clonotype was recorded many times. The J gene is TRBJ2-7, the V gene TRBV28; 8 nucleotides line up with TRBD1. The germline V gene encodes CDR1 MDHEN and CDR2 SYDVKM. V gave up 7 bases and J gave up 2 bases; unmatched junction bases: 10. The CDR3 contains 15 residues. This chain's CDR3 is CASTPVGQGPYEQYF. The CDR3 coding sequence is TGTGCCAGCACCCCCGTAGGACAGGGTCCCTACGAGCAGTACTTC.

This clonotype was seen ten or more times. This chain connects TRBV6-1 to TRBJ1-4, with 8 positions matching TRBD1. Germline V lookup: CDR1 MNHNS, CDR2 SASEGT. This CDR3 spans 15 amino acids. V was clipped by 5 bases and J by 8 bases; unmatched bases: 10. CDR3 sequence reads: CASSSTGGQREKLFF. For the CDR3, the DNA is TGTGCCAGCAGTTCAACAGGGGGACAGCGGGAAAAACTGTTTTTT.

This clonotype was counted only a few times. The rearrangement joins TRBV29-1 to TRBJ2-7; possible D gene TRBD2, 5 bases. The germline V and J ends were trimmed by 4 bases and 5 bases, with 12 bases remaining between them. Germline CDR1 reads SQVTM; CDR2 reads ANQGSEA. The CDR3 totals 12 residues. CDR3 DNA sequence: TGCAGCGTTGGAGGGCGGAATAACGAGCAGTACTTC. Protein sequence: CSVGGRNNEQYF.

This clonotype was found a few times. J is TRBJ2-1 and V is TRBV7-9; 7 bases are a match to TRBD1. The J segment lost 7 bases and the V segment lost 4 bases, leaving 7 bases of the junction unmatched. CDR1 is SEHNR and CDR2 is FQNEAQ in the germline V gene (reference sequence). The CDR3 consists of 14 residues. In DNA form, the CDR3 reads TGTGCCAGCAGCTCAGAGGGGGCGAGGAATGAGCAGTTCTTC. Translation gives CASSSEGARNEQFF.

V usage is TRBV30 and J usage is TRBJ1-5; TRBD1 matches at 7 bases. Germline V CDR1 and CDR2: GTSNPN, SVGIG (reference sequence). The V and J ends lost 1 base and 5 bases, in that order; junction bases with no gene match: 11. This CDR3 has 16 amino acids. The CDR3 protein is CAWSEITGVVDQPQHF. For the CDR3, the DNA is TGTGCCTGGAGTGAGATAACAGGGGTCGTTGATCAGCCCCAGCATTTT.

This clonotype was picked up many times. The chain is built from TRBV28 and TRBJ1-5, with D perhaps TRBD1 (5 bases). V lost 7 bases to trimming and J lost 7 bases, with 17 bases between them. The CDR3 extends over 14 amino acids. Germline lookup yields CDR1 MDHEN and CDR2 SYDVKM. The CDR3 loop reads CASNAGTKGQPQHF. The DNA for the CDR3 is TGTGCCAGCAACGCCGGGACGAAGGGACAGCCCCAGCATTTT.

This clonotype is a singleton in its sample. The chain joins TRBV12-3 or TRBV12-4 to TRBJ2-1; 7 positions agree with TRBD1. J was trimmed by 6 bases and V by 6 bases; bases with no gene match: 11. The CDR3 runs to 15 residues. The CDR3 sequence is CASSMAGGASNEQFF. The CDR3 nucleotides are TGTGCCAGCAGCATGGCAGGGGGAGCATCCAATGAGCAGTTCTTC.

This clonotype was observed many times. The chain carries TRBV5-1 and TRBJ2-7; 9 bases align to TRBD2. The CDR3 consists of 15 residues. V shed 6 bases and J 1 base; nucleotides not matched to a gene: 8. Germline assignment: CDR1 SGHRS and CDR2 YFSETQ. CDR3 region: CASKLAGGESYEQYF. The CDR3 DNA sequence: TGCGCCAGCAAACTGGCGGGAGGGGAATCCTACGAGCAGTACTTC.